The 21 T cell receptor beta chains presented below share a single source sample, sequenced in a study of blood T cell repertoires in COVID-19. Assay: immunoSEQ multiplex PCR; the TCRdb copy retains only in-frame clones and omits some. The table has over 200,000 clones, 70% to 90% seen once; the top ten hold about 3%. What was sequenced was peripheral blood. The receptor source for this set is a woman aged 25 to 39 who had recovered from COVID-19.

The V and J genes are TRBV13 and TRBJ1-1; no firm D call. This CDR3 contains 16 residues. V lost 0 bases and J 8 bases, leaving 19 bases between the germline ends. Germline V CDR1 and CDR2: PRHDT, FYEKMQ (reference sequence). CDR3 nucleotides: TGTGCCAGCAGCTTAGGCTCCGGGAGCGCCTACCTCGAAGCTTTCTTT. Protein sequence: CASSLGSGSAYLEAFF.

The chain links TRBV5-1 to TRBJ2-5, with TRBD2 matching 7 bases. V dropped 3 bases and J dropped 5; count of bases not matched to a gene: 7. The CDR3 has 14 amino acids. CDR1 SGHRS and CDR2 YFSETQ come from the germline V gene. In DNA, the CDR3 is TGCGCCAGCAGCTCCGATACTAGCGCTGAGACCCAGTACTTC. Protein: CASSSDTSAETQYF.

This clone has just one count. The chain recombines TRBV5-1 with TRBJ2-3; D gene unclear. CDR1 SGHRS and CDR2 YFSETQ come from the germline V gene. Trimming shortened V by 4 bases and J by 1 base, and 10 bases separated the two germline ends. This CDR3 contains 14 residues. The CDR3 reads CASSVPTGTDTQYF. The CDR3, as DNA: TGCGCCAGCAGCGTCCCGACTGGCACAGATACGCAGTATTTT.

This chain uses TRBV9 with TRBJ2-1; a weak D match, TRBD2 (7 bases). CDR1 and CDR2 from the germline V gene are SGDLS and YYNGEE. The CDR3 is made up of 15 amino acids. V was shortened by 4 bases and J by 5 bases, with 16 bases between the two germline ends. CDR3 DNA sequence: TGTGCCAGCAGCTCACCGCGGGGGCCCAACAATGAGCAGTTCTTC. Translation gives CASSSPRGPNNEQFF.

The chain couples TRBV7-9 to TRBJ2-7; 9 nucleotides match TRBD1. V dropped 8 bases and J dropped 2; count of bases not matched to a gene: 10. The CDR3 has 15 residues. The germline CDR1 and CDR2 sequences are SEHNR and FQNEAQ (reference sequence). The CDR3 loop is CASSNLGTGTYEQYF. Written as DNA, the CDR3 is TGTGCCAGCTCAAACTTGGGGACAGGGACCTACGAGCAGTACTTC. The entire variable domain, with the rest obtained from reference TRBV7-9 and TRBJ2-7, is as follows: DTGVSQNPRHKITKRGQNVTFRCDPISEHNRLYWYRQTLGQGPEFLTYFQNEAQLEKSRLLSDRFSAERPKGSFSTLEIQRTEQGDSAMYLCASSNLGTGTYEQYFGPGTRLTVT.

The genes are TRBV6-5 and TRBJ1-5, with unresolved D. The length of the CDR3 is 13 residues. With 0 bases removed from V and 4 bases from J, the gap between germline ends came to 4 bases. The germline CDR1 and CDR2 sequences are MNHEY and SVGAGI. CDR3 residues: CASSYSENQPQHF. CDR3 in DNA: TGTGCCAGCAGTTACTCAGAGAATCAGCCCCAGCATTTT.

This chain's CDR3 is CASSGPGRTGELFF. CDR3 DNA sequence: TGTGCCAGCAGTGGTCCCGGGAGGACCGGGGAGCTGTTTTTT. The chain couples TRBV2 to TRBJ2-2; 7 bases fit TRBD2. With 4 bases clipped from V and 5 bases from J, the junction kept 4 bases outside the gene matches. Germline CDR1 is SNHLY and CDR2 is FYNNEI. CDR3 size: 14 residues.

V gene TRBV5-1 combines with J gene TRBJ1-2; perhaps TRBD1 as D (5 bases). The CDR3 spans 14 residues. V was trimmed by 4 bases and J by 7 bases, leaving 17 bases between them. Per the germline V gene, CDR1 is SGHRS and CDR2 is YFSETQ. The CDR3 sequence: CASSLGGELSGYTF. The DNA of the CDR3 is TGCGCCAGCAGCCTCGGGGGGGAGTTGAGTGGCTACACCTTC.

J is TRBJ2-1 and V is TRBV7-2; possibly TRBD2 for D (6 bases). V lost 1 base, J lost 4 bases, and 14 bases lay in between. In germline, CDR1 is SGHTA, CDR2 FQGNSA. This CDR3 is 16 amino acids long. CDR3 protein: CASSLEVGGLYNEQFF. The CDR3 nucleotides read TGTGCCAGCAGCTTAGAGGTGGGGGGACTTTACAATGAGCAGTTCTTC.

J is TRBJ2-5 and V is TRBV5-1; TRBD1 is a possible D gene (6 bases). The germline V and J ends were trimmed by 3 bases and 1 base, with 13 bases remaining between them. Germline V gives CDR1 SGHRS, CDR2 YFSETQ. This CDR3 spans 15 amino acids. The CDR3 nucleotides read TGCGCCAGCAGCTCGTCAGGGACAACCCAAGAGACCCAGTACTTC. This encodes CASSSSGTTQETQYF. The full variable domain, rest sourced from reference TRBV5-1 and TRBJ2-5, is KAGVTQTPRYLIKTRGQQVTLSCSPISGHRSVSWYQQTPGQGLQFLFEYFSETQRNKGNFPGRFSGRQFSNSRSEMNVSTLELGDSALYLCASSSSGTTQETQYFGPGTRLLVL.

V gene TRBV6-2 or TRBV6-3 combines with J gene TRBJ1-5, with 7 bases fitting TRBD1. Trimming took 4 bases from V and 4 from J; bases not matched to a gene: 10. The germline V gene encodes CDR1 MNHEY and CDR2 SVGEGT. The CDR3 has 16 amino acids. In DNA, the CDR3 is TGTGCCAGCAGTTCTCCCCGGGACAGAAATAATCAGCCCCAGCATTTT. Its protein is CASSSPRDRNNQPQHF.

The chain uses TRBV27 and TRBJ1-2; 7 nucleotides match TRBD1. J was trimmed by 2 bases and V by 5 bases; bases with no gene match: 5. The CDR3 is made up of 14 amino acids. CDR1 and CDR2 (germline): MNHEY, SMNVEV (reference sequence). For the CDR3, the DNA is TGTGCCAGCAGTCGCATGGGACAGAACTATGGCTACACCTTC. Translated, it gives CASSRMGQNYGYTF.

This clone turned up a few times. This chain's CDR3 is CASSSDGQGEKLFF. The CDR3 nucleotides are TGTGCCAGCAGCTCCGACGGACAGGGGGAAAAACTGTTTTTT. This chain links TRBV7-9 with TRBJ1-4, with 9 bases lining up with TRBD1. V lost 4 bases and J lost 8; bases outside the gene matches: 5. CDR1 SEHNR and CDR2 FQNEAQ come from the germline V gene (reference sequence). The CDR3 contains 14 residues. The full variable domain, rest sourced from reference TRBV7-9 and TRBJ1-4, is DTGVSQNPRHKITKRGQNVTFRCDPISEHNRLYWYRQTLGQGPEFLTYFQNEAQLEKSRLLSDRFSAERPKGSFSTLEIQRTEQGDSAMYLCASSSDGQGEKLFFGSGTQLSVL.

The V and J genes are TRBV4-1 and TRBJ2-7; 7 nucleotides line up with TRBD1. This CDR3 contains 13 residues. CDR1 and CDR2 from the germline V gene are MGHRA and YSYEKL. The ends lost 6 bases at V and 5 bases at J; junction bases unmatched: 7. The CDR3 region has the DNA TGCGCCAGCAGTCCCGACAGGGCCCACGAGCAGTACTTC. The encoded protein is CASSPDRAHEQYF.

The chain combines TRBV7-2 with TRBJ1-3; D is uncertain. The germline V gene has CDR1 SGHTA and CDR2 FQGNSA. The V and J ends lost 5 bases and 3 bases respectively, with 17 bases between them. The CDR3 covers 16 residues. This CDR3 reads CASSAWEPAFGNTIYF. CDR3 nucleotide sequence: TGTGCCAGCAGCGCCTGGGAGCCGGCCTTTGGAAACACCATATATTTT. The whole variable domain, remainder taken from reference TRBV7-2 and TRBJ1-3, is GAGVSQSPSNKVTEKGKDVELRCDPISGHTALYWYRQSLGQGLEFLIYFQGNSAPDKSGLPSDRFSAERTGGSVSTLTIQRTQQEDSAVYLCASSAWEPAFGNTIYFGEGSWLTVV.

The genes are TRBV5-1 and TRBJ2-7, with D possibly matching TRBD1 (7 bases). The CDR3 spans 14 residues. V was shortened by 1 base and J by 5 bases, with 13 bases between the two germline ends. Germline assignment: CDR1 SGHRS and CDR2 YFSETQ. CDR3 DNA: TGCGCCAGCAGCTTGACAGGGGAGGTGAACGAGCAGTACTTC. This translates into CASSLTGEVNEQYF.

V usage is TRBV20-1 and J usage is TRBJ2-3; tentative D call: TRBD2 (7 bases). Germline V gene data show CDR1 as DFQATT and CDR2 as SNEGSKA (reference sequence). Trimming pared 3 bases from V and 1 base from J, leaving 17 bases between. CDR3 length: 16 amino acids. The CDR3 region is CSASIWGGRGTDTQYF. In nucleotides, the CDR3 is TGCAGTGCTAGTATCTGGGGGGGCCGGGGCACAGATACGCAGTATTTT.

The J gene is TRBJ2-1, the V gene TRBV10-3; 10 bases map to TRBD1. V lost 6 bases, J lost 7 bases, and 6 bases stayed unmatched. The CDR3 is 14 residues long. Germline-derived CDR1 and CDR2 are ENHRY and SYGVKD. CDR3 nucleotide sequence: TGTGCCATCAGCAAGGACAGGGGGTATAATGAGCAGTTCTTC. It translates to CAISKDRGYNEQFF.

This chain links TRBV11-2 with TRBJ2-5, with a possible D match to TRBD2 (6 bases). The germline V gene encodes CDR1 SGHAT and CDR2 FQNNGV. Trimming pared 5 bases from V and 5 bases from J, leaving 18 bases between. The CDR3 is 15 amino acids. In DNA form, the CDR3 reads TGTGCCAGCAGCACCCCTCGGGACTCTGTGGAGACCCAGTACTTC. It is translated as CASSTPRDSVETQYF. Together with reference TRBV11-2 and TRBJ2-5, the CDR3 gives the full variable domain: EAGVAQSPRYKIIEKRQSVAFWCNPISGHATLYWYQQILGQGPKLLIQFQNNGVVDDSQLPKDRFSAERLKGVDSTLKIQPAKLEDSAVYLCASSTPRDSVETQYFGPGTRLLVL.

The V and J genes are TRBV5-6 and TRBJ1-4, with 9 bases matching TRBD1. The length of the CDR3 is 16 residues. The trim removed 2 bases at V and 4 bases at J, leaving 6 bases unmatched. Germline CDR1 is SGHDT and CDR2 is YYEEEE. CDR3 protein: CASSLIPGQGNEKLFF. The DNA of the CDR3 is TGTGCCAGCAGCTTAATACCGGGACAGGGTAATGAAAAACTGTTTTTT. The full variable domain, its missing parts supplied by reference TRBV5-6 and TRBJ1-4, is DAGVTQSPTHLIKTRGQQVTLRCSPKSGHDTVSWYQQALGQGPQFIFQYYEEEERQRGNFPDRFSGHQFPNYSSELNVNALLLGDSALYLCASSLIPGQGNEKLFFGSGTQLSVL.

This chain joins TRBV6-2 or TRBV6-3 and TRBJ2-1, with 8 positions matching TRBD1. From germline, CDR1 is MNHEY and CDR2 SVGEGT. The CDR3 sequence is 15 residues long. V trimming: 3 bases; J trimming: 4 bases; junction bases outside the gene matches: 5. The CDR3 protein is CASSYQGAGYNEQFF. Written as DNA, the CDR3 is TGTGCCAGCAGTTATCAGGGGGCCGGGTACAATGAGCAGTTCTTC.